This T cell receptor beta chain was sequenced in a study of T cell responses to AZD1222 COVID-19 vaccine (TCRdb year 2021). With respect to the entire study: AZD1222 recipients given second doses at about 4 weeks or at about 12 weeks were pooled, since spike-specific TCR depth and breadth were not found to differ between the two schedules. A total of around 240 trial participants underwent TCR sequencing, of whom 200 to 220 received two doses of AZD1222 and 26 received two doses of the MenACWY control vaccine. Enrollment into the trials was organized by age into subgroups of 18-55, 56-69 and 70-plus years, and those subgroups contained approximately 160, 26 and 62 TCR-sequenced participants, respectively. Paper-wide results and their limitations: After two AZD1222 doses, spike-specific TCR breadth and depth were significantly higher than at day 0 and than in MenACWY recipients. Because no day 14 peak-response samples were available, the repertoires could be characterized only after the peak T cell response. Most participants were white British and females outnumbered males, and the authors suggested that clonal diversity may have been underestimated. The 56-69-year group was small, and its depth increase did not reach significance, likely because of low power. Vaccine-associated CD4 TCRs spanned the whole spike protein, with dominant responses in regions 160-218 and 743-854. Nearly half of unique spike-specific TCRs reportedly recognized epitopes outside regions mutated in the B.1.351 and B.1.1.7 variants. Only five to seven AZD1222 recipients were SARS-CoV-2 seropositive at baseline, limiting conclusions about previously exposed vaccinees.

V is shortened by 4 bases, J by 5 bases, and the region joining them spans 8 bases. In the germline V gene, CDR1 corresponds to SGHDN and CDR2 to FVKESK. From its cysteine to its phenylalanine, the CDR3 spans 12 amino acids. The kept DNA is CDR3 alone, 36 bases in frame from the first base. The CDR3 regions of human TCRbeta chains were analyzed by immunosequencing. From the authors' description of their analysis: Repertoire TCRs were checked for matches against a reference library of SARS-CoV-2-specific TCRs that had been generated using the MIRA antigen-specificity platform. Breadth was defined as the fraction of unique TCRs that were SARS-CoV-2-associated. Depth was defined as the fraction of total T cells that were SARS-CoV-2-associated. Using the MIRA data, every spike-specific TCR was mapped to the spike region that the TCR reacted to and assigned to either a CD4 or a CD8 class. Log10-transformed breadth and depth values were compared by one-way ANOVA with Sidak's multiple comparisons tests. This is the immuneACCESS table as TCRdb keeps it, with only in-frame sequences that have V and J called. A part of the clones is gone; compared with another copy, unresolved V genes explain less than half, and the rest is unexplained. V and J calls and clone size follow that table, whereas D and trimming were derived from the DNA. The sample table records under 200,000 clones; around 93% of these occur just once. The top ten hold roughly 9.8% of the sample.

Sample time point, as interpreted from the label and publication: baseline before first vaccination. The vaccinee samples were drawn from two UK trials, COV001 and COV002, one of which was a single-blind randomized controlled phase 2/3 trial testing AZD1222 (ChAdOx1 nCoV-19) in healthy adults. Trial participant PBMC samples were collected at day 0 and day 28 after the second dose for TCRbeta chain sequencing. To note about this clone: The antigen this receptor binds is unknown. Base qualities are not recorded, but no much larger clone differs from it by a single base.

The TCR originated in an adult in good health. Here the chain combines TRBV14 and TRBJ1-1, with the D gene not confidently named. Here the sequenced sample was peripheral blood, taken on day 0 of AZD1222 vaccination. The nucleotide sequence is TGTGCCAGCAGCCGCGGATTGACTGAAGCTTTCTTT. It translates as CASSRGLTEAFF.